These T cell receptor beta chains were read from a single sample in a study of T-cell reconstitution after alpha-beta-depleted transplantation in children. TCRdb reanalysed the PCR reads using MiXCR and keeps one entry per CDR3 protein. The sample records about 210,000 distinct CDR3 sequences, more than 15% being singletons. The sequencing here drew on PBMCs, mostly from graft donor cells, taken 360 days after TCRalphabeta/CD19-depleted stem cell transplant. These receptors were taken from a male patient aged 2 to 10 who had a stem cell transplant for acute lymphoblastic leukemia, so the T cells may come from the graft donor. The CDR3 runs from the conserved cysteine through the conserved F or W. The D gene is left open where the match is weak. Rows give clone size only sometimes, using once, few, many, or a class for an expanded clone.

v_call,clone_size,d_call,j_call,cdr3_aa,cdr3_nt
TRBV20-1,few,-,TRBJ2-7,CSARDRIGSYEQYF,TGCAGTGCTAGAGACAGGATTGGGAGCTACGAGCAGTACTTC
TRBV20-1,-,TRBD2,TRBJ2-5,CSAPRLAEQETQYF,TGCAGTGCCCCTAGACTAGCAGAACAAGAGACCCAGTACTTC
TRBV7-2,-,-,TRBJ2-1,CASSRDGGLIMEQFF,TGTGCCAGCAGCCGTGACGGGGGCCTTATAATGGAGCAGTTCTTC
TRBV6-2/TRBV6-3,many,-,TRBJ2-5,CASSYGTEETQYF,TGTGCCAGCAGTTACGGGACCGAAGAGACCCAGTACTTC
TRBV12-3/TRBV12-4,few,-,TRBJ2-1,CASNSDSSYNEQFF,TGTGCCAGCAACTCGGACAGCTCCTACAATGAGCAGTTCTTC
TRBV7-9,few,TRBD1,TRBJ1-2,CASTQGGGNGYTF,TGTGCCAGCACCCAGGGGGGGGGCAATGGCTACACCTTC
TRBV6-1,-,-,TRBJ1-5,CASSERRGAQPQHF,TGTGCCAGCAGTGAAAGGAGGGGGGCTCAGCCCCAGCATTTT
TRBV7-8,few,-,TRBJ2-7,CASSLREISISYEQYF,TGTGCCAGCAGCTTAAGGGAAATTTCCATCTCCTACGAGCAGTACTTC
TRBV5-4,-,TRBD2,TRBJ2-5,CASSSATAGGLGETQYF,TGTGCCAGCAGCTCAGCCACAGCGGGAGGCCTGGGGGAGACCCAGTACTTC
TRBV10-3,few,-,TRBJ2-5,CAISEGPDQRETQYF,TGTGCCATCAGTGAGGGGCCTGATCAGAGGGAGACCCAGTACTTC
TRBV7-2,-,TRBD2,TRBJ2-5,CASSRGLAGGETQYF,TGTGCCAGCAGCCGAGGACTAGCGGGGGGAGAGACCCAGTACTTC
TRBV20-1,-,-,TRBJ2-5,CSASSSFGETQYF,TGCAGTGCTAGTTCCAGTTTTGGAGAGACCCAGTACTTC
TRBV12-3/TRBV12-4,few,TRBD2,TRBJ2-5,CASKFSGGEETQYF,TGTGCCAGCAAGTTCTCCGGGGGGGAAGAGACCCAGTACTTC